Sequencing of this T cell receptor beta chain was carried out in a study of T cell changes during pregnancy in multiple sclerosis. Sequencing was performed with immunoSEQ multiplex PCR; in TCRdb, only in-frame clones are kept and a portion is missing. Counted here are tens of thousands of clones, around nine tenths occurring once; the ten biggest clones make up approximately 0.47%. Specimen: CD4+ T cells from peripheral blood mononuclear cells, collected in the second trimester of pregnancy. The sequence was collected from a female donor with multiple sclerosis, enrolled in a pregnancy study.

CDR3 protein: CASSVGTSGGAGETQYF. The CDR3 DNA is TGTGCCAGCAGCGTCGGGACTAGCGGGGGGGCCGGAGAGACCCAGTACTTC. The rearrangement joins TRBV9 to TRBJ2-5; 16 positions match TRBD2. Looked up from germline, CDR1 is SGDLS and CDR2 is YYNGEE. This CDR3 spans 17 amino acids. The junction had 5 bases not matched to a gene; V was cut back by 2 bases and J by 4 bases.